This TCR beta chain was found in a study of T cells in Graves' hyperthyroidism and ophthalmopathy (dated by TCRdb to the late 2010s). About the investigation overall: Peripheral blood samples were taken at the time of initial diagnosis, prior to any treatment. The paper reports TCR Vbeta CDR3 sequencing of some 140 peripheral blood samples: over 40 ophthalmopathy, approximately 74 hyperthyroidism and around 17 progressor patients. Whether ophthalmopathy could be predicted prospectively was tested in an independent validation cohort made up of about 18 hyperthyroidism patients plus 17 patients who later progressed to ophthalmopathy. Following sampling, methimazole starting at 30 mg daily was given to hyperthyroidism patients, and high-dose intravenous methylprednisolone was given to ophthalmopathy patients. Thyroid tissue and blood T-cell repertoires from six Graves' hyperthyroidism patients were also compared in the study. TCR V-J signatures able to tell the groups apart were searched for in a discovery cohort of 100 or so patients, of whom 40 to 45 had Graves' ophthalmopathy and around 57 had stable Graves' hyperthyroidism. The roughly 90 discovery patients were divided at random into training and test sets in a 7:3 ratio. Study-wide conclusions, independent of this receptor: In validation, progression to ophthalmopathy was predicted by the model with 70.59% sensitivity and roughly 76% specificity, a median of about 6 months before onset. Sample size was not statistically predetermined, and blinding of investigators to group allocation was not performed. Most expanded thyroid clonotypes (frequency above 0.001) were also detected in blood, suggesting blood repertoires may reflect thyroid immune responses. A model built on a 13 V-J signature distinguished ophthalmopathy from stable hyperthyroidism, reaching around 88% sensitivity and approximately 83% specificity in cross-validation and 80%/75% in testing.

The TCR beta CDR3 regions were amplified from the RNA transcripts. A first-round RT-PCR of the TCR CDR3 used the HTBI primer set with the Qiagen OneStep RT-PCR kit. Libraries were constructed in a second round of multiplex PCR, after which size selection and purification were carried out. Sequencing of the libraries was done on an Illumina HiSeq2000 using paired-end 100 bp reads. The original pipeline was this. Raw data were processed with SOAPnuke, discarding reads with adapters, uncalled bases, mean Phred below 15, or no exact constant-primer or identifier match. High-quality paired reads were merged using COPE v1.2.5, and each unique nucleotide sequence was defined as a clonotype. MiTCR v1.1 was used to align the clonotypes against IMGT TRBV, TRBD and TRBJ reference segments. Analysis was restricted to V-J combinations with a frequency above 0.0001, which covered 99.2% of repertoires. A TCS score was defined as the ratio between F50 (clonal expansion) and ExV (chaos), using BLOSUM62-based TCRdist between CDR3 peptides within each V-J. Welch's t-statistics and random forest reduced 450 to 600 V-J features to about 12, which were used in a naive Bayes classifier (R e1071). Clones were called with MiXCR by TCRdb after fastp trimmed the public reads at Q25, and only in-frame beta chains were retained. Rows are unified per CDR3 protein, each entry keeping the most common DNA and genes. These V and J calls derive from TCRdb rather than the authors' analysis. The sample has about 530,000 distinct CDR3 sequences on record, 15% to 20% of them singletons. 17% of the sample lies in the top ten.

Ophthalmopathy patients had moderately to severely active disease, with a Clinical Activity Score of 3 or more, a NOSPECS grade of 4 or more, and a disease duration of less than 3 months. The study excluded patients with uncontrolled infections, other autoimmune diseases, pregnancy or lactation. Diagnoses were established on the basis of clinical symptoms, serum thyroxine and TRAb, thyroid ultrasound, and orbital computed tomography. Ficoll-Paque density gradient centrifugation was used to isolate PBMCs from around 10 ml of fresh peripheral blood. Total RNA was extracted using Trizol reagent, and RNA quality was assessed on an Agilent 2100 Bioanalyzer. This clonotype was observed at least ten times. The antigen it binds to is not known. Qualities for individual bases were not recorded, and no much larger clone is one base off. Germline trimming amounts to 3 bases on V and 1 base on J, with 7 as the count of junction bases outside the gene matches. Taken from the germline V gene (reference sequence), the CDR1 and CDR2 loops are MNHEY and SMNVEV. The CDR3 spans 17 residues, from the cysteine through the phenylalanine. Only the CDR3 DNA is retained, 51 bases long and in frame from the first base.

The chain links TRBV27 with TRBJ2-1, with 9 bases matching TRBD2. The sample consisted of blood. The source of this sequence is a woman aged 18 to 35 with Graves' ophthalmopathy. The bases are TGTGCCAGCAGTTTGCGTAGCGGGGGAGAATCCTACAATGAGCAGTTCTTC. Its protein product is CASSLRSGGESYNEQFF.